This T cell receptor (beta chain) was found in a study of shared clonotypes between healthy human individuals. Cells designated naive CD8 were CD45RO-negative and were positively selected for CCR7, with terminally differentiated effector memory CD45RA+ cells excluded. From germline, CDR1 is MNHNY and CDR2 SVGAGI (reference sequence). This CDR3 contains 14 residues. The ends were cut back, 2 bases at V and 5 bases at J, with 12 bases in the middle. Produced via immunoSEQ multiplex PCR; TCRdb's table is partial and in-frame only. The table shows 1.5 million to 2.5 million clones, with about 95% occurring only once.

Sequencing was performed on naive CD8+ T cells sorted from blood. The V call is TRBV6-6, the J call TRBJ1-1; D uncertain. The receptor comes from a young man in good health. This CDR3 reads CASSYNEPNTEAFF. CDR3 in DNA: TGTGCCAGCAGTTACAACGAACCGAATACTGAAGCTTTCTTT.